These T cell receptor beta chains were read from a single sample in a study of diagnostic markers for celiac disease. Each CDR3 protein gets one entry in TCRdb, which reprocessed the reads and gives no DNA. The sample's table shows 1,500 to 2,000 distinct CDR3 sequences. The source material was either unsorted cells or a sorted T cell fraction (not recorded which). These TCRs come from a human donor. Each CDR3 is given with its conserved first and last residue. The order of the fields is J gene, clone size, V gene, CDR3 protein. Clone sizes are given selectively: once, few, many, or a class where the clone is expanded.

>TRBJ1-5|medium-sized|TRBV19
CASSHPIQYGASNQPQHF
>TRBJ1-5|medium-sized|TRBV20-1
CSASGGETDQPQHF
>TRBJ2-1|.|TRBV4-2
CASSQTTGTAVNEQFF
>TRBJ2-1|.|TRBV29-1
CSAGGGQGSYNEQFF
>TRBJ2-7|large|TRBV2
CASSDFDYDPYEQYF
>TRBJ2-3|medium-sized|TRBV20-1
CSVNLAATIGSTDTQYF
>TRBJ2-5|large|TRBV20-1
CSASKGGAQETQYF
>TRBJ2-7|.|TRBV7-2
CASSYRVSSYEQYF
>TRBJ2-1|medium-sized|TRBV7-8
CASSLVLSSGNEQFF
>TRBJ1-2|.|TRBV10-2
CASRNSGTVYGYTF
>TRBJ1-6|.|TRBV7-2
CASSLGRGSYNSPLHF
>TRBJ2-2|.|TRBV3-1
CASSQDPINTGELFF
>TRBJ2-1|medium-sized|TRBV9
CASSGGREHANEQFF
>TRBJ1-5|.|TRBV12-3/TRBV12-4
CASSLWGGQPQHF
>TRBJ2-5|medium-sized|TRBV27
CASSQTGGRTGQETQYF
>TRBJ2-5|medium-sized|TRBV29-1
CSVAEWSGQETQYF
>TRBJ2-3|.|TRBV4-2
CASSRVATGGADTQYF
>TRBJ2-5|large|TRBV29-1
CSVRGPQETQYF
>TRBJ2-7|medium-sized|TRBV6-6
CASSYTASYEQYF
>TRBJ2-6|medium-sized|TRBV28
CASSSDRSPSSGANVLTF
>TRBJ2-1|.|TRBV11-3
CASSTFGQGNNEQFF
>TRBJ1-1|medium-sized|TRBV7-2
CASSLMPGDTEAFF
>TRBJ2-6|medium-sized|TRBV7-2
CASSHQLGAFGANVLTF
>TRBJ2-2|large|TRBV10-3
CAISPGLAGVFGELFF
>TRBJ1-1|medium-sized|TRBV5-1
CASSLEGQNTEAFF
>TRBJ2-1|large|TRBV28
CASLPYWGLHNEQFF
>TRBJ1-5|.|TRBV7-2
CASSLAIGKGQPQHF
>TRBJ2-3|medium-sized|TRBV4-3
CASSQWTSGEYTDTQYF
>TRBJ2-1|medium-sized|TRBV7-2
CASSLGAAGAYNEQFF
>TRBJ1-2|.|TRBV25-1
CASSESLYKGYTF
>TRBJ2-3|medium-sized|TRBV18
CASSEREGPADTQYF
>TRBJ1-3|large|TRBV3-1
CASSQRDGRNTIYF
>TRBJ2-5|medium-sized|TRBV3-1
CASSPQGLSQETQYF
>TRBJ2-1|large|TRBV10-3
CAISEREAYNEQFF
>TRBJ2-3|medium-sized|TRBV7-7
CASSILASTDTQYF
>TRBJ2-3|.|TRBV5-1
CASSLQGQDTQYF
>TRBJ2-7|.|TRBV27
CASSKRTGHSYEQYF
>TRBJ2-2|.|TRBV7-2
CASSLGHGTGELFF
>TRBJ2-3|medium-sized|TRBV10-3
CAISESSERITDTQYF
>TRBJ2-3|medium-sized|TRBV10-3
CAISALAGATDTQYF
>TRBJ1-3|.|TRBV20-1
CSASHARSGNTIYF
>TRBJ2-1|medium-sized|TRBV28
CASRLFNSYNEQFF
>TRBJ1-2|medium-sized|TRBV28
CASSLGGMVRGNGYTF
>TRBJ1-5|large|TRBV12-3/TRBV12-4
CASSSGTTQPQHF
>TRBJ2-1|large|TRBV12-3/TRBV12-4
CASSLSEENEQFF
>TRBJ2-7|medium-sized|TRBV21-1
CASSLRTSGRSQGKHEQYF
>TRBJ2-2|medium-sized|TRBV4-3
CASSFRSWLGTGELFF
>TRBJ2-1|medium-sized|TRBV27
CASSRGTGEYNEQFF
>TRBJ2-1|medium-sized|TRBV4-3
CASSQDPGSYNEQFF
>TRBJ2-7|large|TRBV28
CASSFAGEVYEQYF
>TRBJ2-4|medium-sized|TRBV29-1
CSVEDPVRAKNIQYF
>TRBJ1-1|medium-sized|TRBV9
CASSTTPTTNTEAFF
>TRBJ1-5|.|TRBV28
CASIPEGDVNQPQHF
>TRBJ1-2|.|TRBV4-2
CASSLPGGGLYYGYTF
>TRBJ2-3|large|TRBV29-1
CSADGGGGADTQYF